Each of the 24 T cell receptor beta chains below was sequenced from the same sample in a study of OX40 agonist ivuxolimab in advanced cancers. Produced via immunoSEQ multiplex PCR; TCRdb's table is partial and in-frame only. The repertoire holds 70,000 or so clones, with about 90% as singletons. The input for sequencing was CD4+ or CD8+ T cells sorted from blood, taken in a trial of the OX40 agonist ivuxolimab. The receptors were gathered from an adult with an advanced solid tumor such as melanoma, head and neck, liver or kidney cancer.

The chain recombines TRBV28 with TRBJ2-5, with 9 positions matching TRBD1. After removal of 8 bases from V and 5 bases from J, the junction contained 9 bases not matched to a gene. This CDR3 has 14 amino acids. Germline V gene sequence: CDR1 MDHEN, CDR2 SYDVKM. The CDR3 reads CASAGTGWGETQYF. The CDR3 bases are TGTGCCAGCGCCGGGACAGGGTGGGGGGAGACCCAGTACTTC.

This CDR3 reads CASSWQLVTETQYF. The CDR3 bases are TGTGCCAGCAGCTGGCAACTAGTTACCGAGACCCAGTACTTC. The rearrangement uses TRBV5-5 and TRBJ2-5; tentative D call: TRBD2 (5 bases). Germline values: CDR1 SGHKS, CDR2 YYEKEE (reference sequence). The CDR3 extends over 14 amino acids. Trimming removed 3 bases at V and 5 bases at J, with 14 bases between.

The chain is built from TRBV9 and TRBJ1-5, with a tentative D call TRBD1 (6 bases). CDR1 is SGDLS, CDR2 YYNGEE, per germline. Trimming shortened V by 0 bases and J by 7 bases, and 14 bases separated the two germline ends. The CDR3 is 15 amino acids. The CDR3 nucleotides read TGTGCCAGCAGCGTAGCAGGGGCCCGGGGACAGCCCCAGCATTTT. Its translation is CASSVAGARGQPQHF.

The chain is built from TRBV28 and TRBJ1-1, with 7 bases fitting TRBD1. CDR1 is MDHEN, CDR2 SYDVKM, per germline. The junction had 13 bases not matched to a gene; V was cut back by 7 bases and J by 5 bases. The CDR3 sequence is 15 residues long. In nucleotides, the CDR3 is TGTGCCAGCATCTCCAGGGGGGAGTCGAGAACTGAAGCTTTCTTT. This encodes CASISRGESRTEAFF.

The genes are TRBV19 and TRBJ2-2, with a weak D call TRBD2 (6 bases). V lost 9 bases and J 3 bases, leaving 14 bases between the germline ends. The germline gives CDR1 LNHDA, CDR2 SQIVND (reference sequence). The CDR3 sequence is 14 residues long. CDR3 nucleotide sequence: TGTGCCAGCTGCCGGGGGATGGACACCGGGGAGCTGTTTTTT. It is translated as CASCRGMDTGELFF.

The chain links TRBV28 to TRBJ2-3; 7 positions match TRBD2. The germline gives CDR1 MDHEN, CDR2 SYDVKM. The V gene end was trimmed by 4 bases and the J gene end by 13 bases; junction bases not matched to a gene: 11. The CDR3 totals 13 residues. DNA of the CDR3: TGTGCCAGCAGTTCCCAAGCGGGACTATCCGAGTATTTT. Encoded protein: CASSSQAGLSEYF.

This chain links TRBV9 with TRBJ2-5; 8 bases map to TRBD2. Germline lookup yields CDR1 SGDLS and CDR2 YYNGEE. Trimming took 2 bases from V and 11 from J; bases not matched to a gene: 8. The CDR3 runs to 13 residues. CDR3 protein: CASSVALSSGQYF. CDR3 nucleotide sequence: TGTGCCAGCAGCGTGGCGCTATCTAGCGGGCAGTACTTC.

A word on this clone: Germline and junction disagree at one end, which may indicate a read error. The V gene is TRBV2, the J gene TRBJ1-1; D perhaps matches TRBD1 (5 bases). This CDR3 region has 13 residues. CDR1 is SNHLY, CDR2 FYNNEI, per germline. CDR3 in DNA: TGTGCCAGCATAAAGGGGATGAACACTGAAACTTTCTTT. This gives the protein CASIKGMNTETFF.

This CDR3 is CASSRRREADTQYF. In DNA form, the CDR3 reads TGTGCCAGCAGTCGCCGCCGGGAAGCCGATACGCAGTATTTT. The V call is TRBV27, the J call TRBJ2-3; TRBD2 is a possible D gene (5 bases). The CDR3 sequence is 14 residues long. Germline V gene sequence: CDR1 MNHEY, CDR2 SMNVEV (reference sequence). Trimming shortened V by 5 bases and J by 6 bases, and 15 bases separated the two germline ends.

The V and J genes are TRBV20-1 and TRBJ2-1; D gene ambiguous. CDR3 length: 11 amino acids. The germline gives CDR1 DFQATT, CDR2 SNEGSKA (reference sequence). The V gene lost 6 bases and the J gene lost 10 bases, with 13 bases spanning the gap. The CDR3 DNA is TGCAGTGCGCCCGGTGGGCGGGAGCAGTTCTTC. Its translation: CSAPGGREQFF.

V usage is TRBV18 and J usage is TRBJ1-6; 8 bases align to TRBD1. This CDR3 has 15 amino acids. Per germline, CDR1 KGHSH and CDR2 LQKENI. Trimming cost V 5 bases and J 5 bases; bases outside gene matches: 5. The CDR3 protein is CASSADRGHNSPLHF. The CDR3 DNA is TGTGCCAGCTCAGCAGACAGGGGCCATAATTCACCCCTCCACTTT.

The chain couples TRBV23-1 to TRBJ1-3; maybe TRBD1 (6 bases). TRBV23-1 is labeled an ORF, and its function is uncertain. The CDR3 covers 15 residues. Deletions cut 7 bases from V and 0 bases from J, with 13 bases between. The CDR3 sequence: CASIRRGPSGNTIYF. The CDR3 DNA sequence: TGCGCCAGCATTCGCAGGGGACCCTCTGGAAACACCATATATTTT.

The chain links TRBV4-1 to TRBJ2-3; TRBD1 matches at 10 bases. This CDR3 is 16 amino acids long. Trimming at V came to 4 bases and at J to 2 bases, leaving 6 bases not matched to a gene. The germline CDR1 and CDR2 sequences are MGHRA and YSYEKL. The chain's CDR3 is CASSPLGQGDTDTQYF. As DNA, the CDR3 is TGCGCCAGCAGCCCCCTAGGACAGGGGGACACAGATACGCAGTATTTT.

The chain couples TRBV28 to TRBJ2-7; 10 bases fit TRBD1. After removal of 6 bases from V and 2 bases from J, the junction contained 4 bases not matched to a gene. This CDR3 region has 14 residues. Germline V CDR1 and CDR2: MDHEN, SYDVKM. Here the CDR3 reads CASSRGTGAYEQYF. The CDR3 nucleotides read TGTGCCAGCAGCCGAGGGACAGGGGCCTACGAGCAGTACTTC.

This chain uses TRBV7-2 with TRBJ2-1; 8 bases map to TRBD2. Trimming cost V 1 base and J 13 bases; bases outside gene matches: 9. The V gene's germline CDR1 is SGHTA and CDR2 FQGNSA. This CDR3 has 14 residues. The CDR3 DNA reads TGTGCCAGCAGCTTAGGCGGGACTAGGGAATATCAGTTCTTC. Translation gives CASSLGGTREYQFF.

The chain employs TRBV7-2 and TRBJ1-4, with 9 bases identical to TRBD1. The CDR3 consists of 14 residues. The germline gives CDR1 SGHTA, CDR2 FQGNSA. V lost 3 bases to trimming and J lost 10 bases; unmatched junction nucleotides: 6. The CDR3 sequence is CASSFGTGSGKLFF. CDR3 in DNA: TGTGCCAGCAGCTTCGGGACAGGGTCGGGAAAACTGTTTTTT.

V and J are TRBV6-5 and TRBJ2-4; D might be TRBD1 (5 bases). Germline V gives CDR1 MNHEY, CDR2 SVGAGI. The CDR3 covers 16 residues. Between the trimmed V and J ends, which lost 0 bases and 0 bases, there was a span of 9 bases. The CDR3 DNA reads TGTGCCAGCAGTTACTCAGGACAATTAGCCAAAAACATTCAGTACTTC. This codes for CASSYSGQLAKNIQYF.

This clone appeared a single time. The chain carries TRBV30 and TRBJ1-1; possibly TRBD1 for D (6 bases). Per germline, CDR1 GTSNPN and CDR2 SVGIG (reference sequence). The ends were cut back, 4 bases at V and 3 bases at J, with 15 bases in the middle. The CDR3 extends over 14 amino acids. The CDR3: CAWTIWGGHTEAFF. Here the CDR3 DNA reads TGTGCCTGGACGATTTGGGGGGGGCACACTGAAGCTTTCTTT.

The chain recombines TRBV11-2 with TRBJ1-6, with a weak D call TRBD1 (6 bases). Germline V lookup: CDR1 SGHAT, CDR2 FQNNGV. This CDR3 contains 20 residues. V lost 0 bases to trimming and J lost 9 bases, with 27 bases between them. For the CDR3, the DNA is TGTGCCAGCAGCTTAGACCTTCAGGGGTCGTTAAGACGTAGGGGTTCACCCCTCCACTTT. Encoded protein: CASSLDLQGSLRRRGSPLHF.

The chain joins TRBV18 to TRBJ2-5; no firm D call. V was cut by 4 bases and J by 1 base, with 7 bases left in between. Germline CDR1 KGHSH, CDR2 LQKENI. The CDR3 contains 13 residues. CDR3 loop: CASSQKFQETQYF. In DNA, the CDR3 is TGTGCCAGCTCACAAAAGTTCCAAGAGACCCAGTACTTC.

V usage is TRBV5-4 and J usage is TRBJ2-1; D is unresolved. Between the trimmed V and J ends, which lost 2 bases and 0 bases, there was a span of 9 bases. The CDR3 spans 15 residues. CDR1 is SGHNT and CDR2 is YYREEE in the germline V gene (reference sequence). The CDR3 sequence: CASSFRSSSYNEQFF. The DNA for the CDR3 is TGTGCCAGCAGCTTCAGGAGTAGCTCCTACAATGAGCAGTTCTTC.

J is TRBJ2-6 and V is TRBV10-3; D is perhaps TRBD1 (6 bases). CDR3 length: 14 residues. Germline values: CDR1 ENHRY, CDR2 SYGVKD. V gave up 7 bases and J gave up 4 bases, with 11 bases separating them. CDR3 nucleotide sequence: TGTGCCATCAAGCCAGGGGCAGGGGCCAACGTCCTGACTTTC. Its translation: CAIKPGAGANVLTF.

The chain joins TRBV28 to TRBJ1-2; D is perhaps TRBD1 (6 bases). Per germline, CDR1 MDHEN and CDR2 SYDVKM. With 3 bases removed from V and 0 bases from J, the gap between germline ends came to 11 bases. The CDR3 length is 15 residues. CDR3 DNA sequence: TGTGCCAGCAGTTTTGGACAGCTTGCTAACTATGGCTACACCTTC. As protein: CASSFGQLANYGYTF.

The chain has TRBV23-1 and TRBJ2-6; D possibly corresponds to TRBD2 (6 bases). TRBV23-1 is treated as an ORF (open reading frame) with a function not yet certain. V shed 6 bases and J shed 0 bases, with 18 bases lying between them. The CDR3 is 18 amino acids. DNA of the CDR3: TGCGCCAGCAGCCCCCGGGGGTACAGAAACTCTGGGGCCAACGTCCTGACTTTC. Encoded protein: CASSPRGYRNSGANVLTF.